This TCR beta chain comes out of a study of cytomegalovirus exposure and HLA in healthy donors. CDR1 and CDR2 from the germline V gene are SQVTM and ANQGSEA. Trimming cost V 4 bases and J 8 bases, with 17 bases left between them. The CDR3 has 14 amino acids. Both 60 Vbeta primers and 13 Jbeta primers went into the PCR. TCRdb keeps only in-frame clones here, not all; method: immunoSEQ multiplex PCR. The data show 45,000 to 70,000 clones, with 80% to 85% seen just once and roughly 1.4% held by the top ten. The sequence derives from a man aged 25-40 years in good health and CMV-seronegative. Material: PBMCs. The chain has TRBV29-1 and TRBJ1-4, with D possibly being TRBD1 (6 bases). The CDR3 DNA sequence: TGCAGCGTTGGCACAGGGCGCTCGGGGGAAAAACTGTTTTTT. Translation: CSVGTGRSGEKLFF.